This record concerns one T cell receptor beta chain sequence. Antigen specificity is unknown. Generated by immunoSEQ multiplex PCR, the TCRdb table keeps only in-frame clones and is missing some. This repertoire shows some 90,000 clones, 78% found once; its top ten account for over 8%. Time point of the sample: cycle 4 day 1 (C4D1), after 6 weeks of nivolumab. All the patients suffered relapse after autologous stem cell transplantation, and brentuximab vedotin exposure differed. The CDR3 extends over 15 amino acids. Trimming stripped 6 bases from V and 3 bases from J, with 14 bases between. Germline-derived CDR1 and CDR2 are ENHRY and SYGVKD. The record originates from a study of PD-1 blockade in classical Hodgkin lymphoma. Study outcomes and limitations: By C4D1 there was a significant rise in CD4+ TCR diversity but not in CD8+ TCR diversity. Repertoires differed for reasons still undefined, possibly disease activity or prior therapy. The baseline diversity of complete responders showed similarity to that of newly diagnosed patients.

The sample here was peripheral blood mononuclear cells (PBMCs), taken before the fourth cycle of nivolumab. The chain recombines TRBV10-3 with TRBJ2-2, with D possibly TRBD1 on 6 matching bases. The receptor was isolated from a human donor with classical Hodgkin lymphoma. CDR3 DNA: TGTGCCATCAGCCCAACAGGGCCGGACACCGGGGAGCTGTTTTTT. Residues: CAISPTGPDTGELFF.